The TCR beta chain under discussion was sequenced for a study of Ad26.COV2.S vaccination and SARS-CoV-2 variants. Trimming removed 1 base at V and 2 bases at J, with 11 bases between. Germline V gives CDR1 MNHEY, CDR2 SVGAGI. CDR3 length equals 15 residues. This table comes from immunoSEQ multiplex PCR, and its TCRdb copy is limited to in-frame clones, with some not included. The table records hundreds of thousands of clones, 92% of them present only once. This chain connects TRBV6-5 to TRBJ1-2, with D hard to call. The sequencing here drew on peripheral blood, taken after recovery from COVID-19. The origin of this receptor is a human donor who had recovered from COVID-19. CDR3 DNA: TGTGCCAGCAGTTACTACTTGGAGGACAACTATGGCTACACCTTC. This sequence encodes CASSYYLEDNYGYTF.